These 15 T cell receptor beta chains originate from one sample sequenced in a study of cytomegalovirus exposure and HLA in healthy donors. PCR used 60 Vbeta primers and 13 Jbeta primers. Profiled with immunoSEQ multiplex PCR; TCRdb holds only in-frame clones, not every one. The data contain 40,000 or so clones, over 70% of them seen just once; the ten biggest clones take up roughly 6.7%. The sequenced sample was PBMCs. These receptors originate from a man aged 30 to 39 in good health and CMV-seronegative.

A remark on this clone: At one end the junction does not follow the germline gene, possibly because of a read error. The chain is built from TRBV6-4 and TRBJ1-2, with D perhaps matching TRBD1 (5 bases). Germline V gene data show CDR1 as MRHNA and CDR2 as SNTAGT. This CDR3 region has 14 residues. In DNA form, the CDR3 reads TGTGCCAGCAGTGACTCTGGAGGGGCCGATGGCTACCCCTTC. It specifies CASSDSGGADGYPF.

V and J are TRBV18 and TRBJ1-1, with 12 bases aligning to TRBD1. Germline assignment: CDR1 KGHSH and CDR2 LQKENI. This CDR3 spans 15 amino acids. With 2 bases clipped from V and 8 bases from J, the junction kept 6 bases outside the gene matches. DNA for the CDR3: TGTGCCAGCTCACCAGTGGGACAGGGGGCTGTGGAAGCTTTCTTT. Translating it yields CASSPVGQGAVEAFF.

This clone was seen just once. This sequence joins TRBV5-1 and TRBJ2-6; D possibly corresponds to TRBD2 (5 bases). Per germline, CDR1 SGHRS and CDR2 YFSETQ. Trimming shortened V by 4 bases and J by 3 bases, and 8 bases separated the two germline ends. The CDR3 sequence is 14 residues long. The CDR3 region is CASSGSVGANVLTF. The CDR3 DNA follows: TGCGCCAGCAGCGGGAGCGTTGGGGCCAACGTCCTGACTTTC.

The chain carries TRBV30 and TRBJ1-4, with D maybe TRBD1 (5 bases). Germline V gene sequence: CDR1 GTSNPN, CDR2 SVGIG (reference sequence). The V end lost 4 bases, the J end lost 6 bases, and 9 bases lay between the germline ends. The CDR3 runs to 12 residues. The CDR3 sequence: CAWKDNYEKLFF. For the CDR3, the DNA is TGTGCCTGGAAGGACAACTATGAAAAACTGTTTTTT. The whole variable domain, filled in from reference TRBV30 and TRBJ1-4, reads SQTIHQWPATLVQPVGSPLSLECTVEGTSNPNLYWYRQAAGRGLQLLFYSVGIGQISSEVPQNLSASRPQDRQFILSSKKLLLSDSGFYLCAWKDNYEKLFFGSGTQLSVL.

This clone has only a few counts. The J gene is TRBJ2-7, the V gene TRBV28; 8 bases line up with TRBD2. The germline CDR1 and CDR2 sequences are MDHEN and SYDVKM. This CDR3 has 20 residues. The V gene end was trimmed by 6 bases and the J gene end by 4 bases; junction bases not matched to a gene: 26. The CDR3 here is CASRTPGGSGTLEGFYEQYF. Written as DNA, the CDR3 is TGTGCCAGCAGGACGCCGGGTGGTAGCGGGACCCTGGAGGGGTTTTACGAGCAGTACTTC.

This chain uses TRBV7-6 with TRBJ1-1, with a possible D match to TRBD1 (6 bases). Germline V gene data show CDR1 as SGHVS and CDR2 as FNYEAQ. The length of the CDR3 is 14 residues. Trimming took off 5 bases at V and 5 bases at J, with 15 bases between the two ends. CDR3 sequence (DNA): TGTGCCAGCAGCCAATCACAGGGTGGAACTGAAGCTTTCTTT. This gives the protein CASSQSQGGTEAFF.

The V gene is TRBV9, the J gene TRBJ2-5, with 8 positions matching TRBD2. J was trimmed by 4 bases and V by 3 bases; bases with no gene match: 5. The CDR3 consists of 14 residues. Germline CDR1 is SGDLS and CDR2 is YYNGEE. The CDR3 protein is CASSATGGGETQYF. CDR3 nucleotide sequence: TGTGCCAGCAGCGCGACGGGGGGGGGAGAGACCCAGTACTTC.

J is TRBJ1-1 and V is TRBV6-5; D remains ambiguous. V was shortened by 3 bases and J by 5 bases, with 4 bases between the two germline ends. This CDR3 region has 11 residues. Germline V gene data show CDR1 as MNHEY and CDR2 as SVGAGI. In DNA form, the CDR3 reads TGTGCCAGCAGTTATTATACTGAAGCTTTCTTT. Protein sequence: CASSYYTEAFF.

This CDR3 is CAWLRLTPYNEQFF. CDR3 sequence (DNA): TGTGCCTGGCTGCGACTAACCCCGTACAATGAGCAGTTCTTC. The chain couples TRBV30 to TRBJ2-1, with D possibly matching TRBD2 (5 bases). CDR1 is GTSNPN, CDR2 SVGIG, per germline (reference sequence). The V gene lost 5 bases and the J gene lost 4 bases, with 15 bases spanning the gap. This CDR3 is built from 14 residues. The full variable domain, its missing parts supplied by reference TRBV30 and TRBJ2-1, is SQTIHQWPATLVQPVGSPLSLECTVEGTSNPNLYWYRQAAGRGLQLLFYSVGIGQISSEVPQNLSASRPQDRQFILSSKKLLLSDSGFYLCAWLRLTPYNEQFFGPGTRLTVL.

V and J are TRBV5-1 and TRBJ2-5, with 12 bases identical to TRBD1. With V trimmed by 4 bases and J by 1 base, 5 bases remained unmatched. The CDR3 contains 16 residues. Germline V lookup: CDR1 SGHRS, CDR2 YFSETQ. The CDR3 is CASSRGTGGLQETQYF. The CDR3 bases are TGCGCCAGCAGCAGGGGGACAGGGGGCCTCCAAGAGACCCAGTACTTC.

The V call is TRBV10-3, the J call TRBJ2-7, with TRBD1 identical over 9 bases. Germline CDR1 ENHRY, CDR2 SYGVKD. This CDR3 region has 15 residues. After removal of 2 bases from V and 1 base from J, the junction contained 3 bases not matched to a gene. CDR3 sequence (DNA): TGTGCCATCAGTGAGGGGACAGGGTTTTCCTACGAGCAGTACTTC. It yields the protein CAISEGTGFSYEQYF.

This clone came up a few times. The chain links TRBV20-1 to TRBJ1-5; D is unclear. CDR3 length equals 11 residues. Germline-derived CDR1 and CDR2 are DFQATT and SNEGSKA (reference sequence). Trimming cost V 2 bases and J 6 bases, with 5 bases left between them. As DNA, the CDR3 is TGCAGTGCTAGAACAGTTCAGCCCCAGCATTTT. Protein: CSARTVQPQHF.

J is TRBJ2-7 and V is TRBV6-5; the match to TRBD1 covers 7 bases. Germline lookup yields CDR1 MNHEY and CDR2 SVGAGI. This CDR3 region has 14 residues. Unmatched junction bases numbered 7, after V lost 4 bases and J lost 4 bases. CDR3 bases: TGTGCCAGCAGTTTAAACAGGGGAGTTTACGAGCAGTACTTC. Translated: CASSLNRGVYEQYF.

J is TRBJ2-3 and V is TRBV7-6; TRBD1 matches at 8 bases. Per the germline V gene, CDR1 is SGHVS and CDR2 is FNYEAQ. V gave up 5 bases and J gave up 4 bases; unmatched junction bases: 17. This CDR3 region has 18 residues. This chain's CDR3 is CASSPEPPWTGRPDTQYF. The CDR3 nucleotides are TGTGCCAGCAGCCCCGAACCTCCTTGGACAGGGAGGCCAGATACGCAGTATTTT.

This sequence joins TRBV5-1 and TRBJ1-1; no clear D. Germline V lookup: CDR1 SGHRS, CDR2 YFSETQ. The CDR3 has 13 residues. Trimming cost V 0 bases and J 2 bases, with 5 bases left between them. The CDR3 bases are TGCGCCAGCAGCTTGGCGAGTAACACTGAAGCTTTCTTT. It is translated as CASSLASNTEAFF.